This T cell receptor beta chain was obtained from a study of T cell responses to AZD1222 COVID-19 vaccine. Study outcomes and limitations: The donor cohort was predominantly white British with a female majority, and clonal diversity may have been underestimated. The CD4 TCRs associated with vaccination extended across spike and predominated at 160-218 and 743-854. Among those given AZD1222, only six were seropositive at baseline. Rises in breadth and depth of Spike-specific TCRs came after two AZD1222 doses.

The ends were cut back, 4 bases at V and 0 bases at J, with 11 bases in the middle. The CDR3 is 15 residues long. Looked up from germline, CDR1 is KGHDR and CDR2 is SFDVKD. Clones were read by immunoSEQ multiplex PCR, and TCRdb kept only the in-frame ones, dropping some. The sample carries about 110,000 clones, roughly 86% recorded once. There are a few counts of this clone. Its target is unknown. This receptor was obtained from an adult in good health. Material: peripheral blood, obtained on day 0 of AZD1222 vaccination. The V gene is TRBV24-1, the J gene TRBJ1-1; weak D call: TRBD1 (5 bases). The CDR3 region is CATSETQDVNTEAFF. CDR3 bases: TGTGCCACCAGTGAAACACAGGATGTGAACACTGAAGCTTTCTTT.